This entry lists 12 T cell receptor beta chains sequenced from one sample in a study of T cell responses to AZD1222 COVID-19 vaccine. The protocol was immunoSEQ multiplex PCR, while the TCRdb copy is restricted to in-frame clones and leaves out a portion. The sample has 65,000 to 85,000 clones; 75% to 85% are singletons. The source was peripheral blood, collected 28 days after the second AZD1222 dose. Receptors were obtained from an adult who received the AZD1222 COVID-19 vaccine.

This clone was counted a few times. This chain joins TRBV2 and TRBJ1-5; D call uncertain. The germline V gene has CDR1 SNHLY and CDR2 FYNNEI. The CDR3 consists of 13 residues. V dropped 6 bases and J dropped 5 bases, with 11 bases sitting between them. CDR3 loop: CASRSPWDQPQHF. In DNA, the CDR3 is TGTGCCAGCAGATCACCTTGGGATCAGCCCCAGCATTTT.

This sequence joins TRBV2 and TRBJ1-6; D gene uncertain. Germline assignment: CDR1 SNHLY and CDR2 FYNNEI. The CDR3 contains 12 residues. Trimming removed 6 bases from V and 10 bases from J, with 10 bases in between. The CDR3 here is CASRTGGSPLHF. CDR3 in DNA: TGTGCCAGCAGGACCGGTGGGTCACCCCTCCACTTT.

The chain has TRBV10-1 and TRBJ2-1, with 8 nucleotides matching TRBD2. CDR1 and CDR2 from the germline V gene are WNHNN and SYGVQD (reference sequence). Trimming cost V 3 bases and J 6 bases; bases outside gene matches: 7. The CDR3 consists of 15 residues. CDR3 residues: CASSDSLAGLNEQFF. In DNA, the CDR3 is TGCGCCAGCAGTGATAGTCTAGCGGGCCTCAATGAGCAGTTCTTC.

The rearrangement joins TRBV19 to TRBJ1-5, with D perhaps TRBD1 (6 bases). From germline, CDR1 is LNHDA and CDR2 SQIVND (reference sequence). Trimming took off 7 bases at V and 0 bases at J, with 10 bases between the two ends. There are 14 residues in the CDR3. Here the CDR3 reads CASTPDSSNQPQHF. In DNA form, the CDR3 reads TGTGCCAGTACTCCGGACAGTAGCAATCAGCCCCAGCATTTT.

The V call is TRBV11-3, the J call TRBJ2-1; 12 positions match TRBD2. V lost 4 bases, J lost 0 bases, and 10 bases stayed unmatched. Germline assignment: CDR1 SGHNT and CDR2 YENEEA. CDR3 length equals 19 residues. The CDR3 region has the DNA TGTGCCAGCAGCTCCTCGTTACTAGCGGGGGGCCTCTCCTACAATGAGCAGTTCTTC. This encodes CASSSSLLAGGLSYNEQFF.

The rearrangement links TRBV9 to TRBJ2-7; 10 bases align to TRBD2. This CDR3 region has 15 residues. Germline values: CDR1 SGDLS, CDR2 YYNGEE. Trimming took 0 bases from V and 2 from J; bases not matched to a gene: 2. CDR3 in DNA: TGTGCCAGCAGCGTAGCTACTAGCGGGGCCTACGAGCAGTACTTC. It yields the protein CASSVATSGAYEQYF.

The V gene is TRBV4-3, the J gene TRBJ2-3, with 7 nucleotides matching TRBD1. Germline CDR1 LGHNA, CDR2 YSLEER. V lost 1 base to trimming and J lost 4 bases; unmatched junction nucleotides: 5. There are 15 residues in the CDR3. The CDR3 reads CASSQGGTGADTQYF. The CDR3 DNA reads TGCGCCAGCAGCCAAGGGGGTACAGGGGCAGATACGCAGTATTTT.

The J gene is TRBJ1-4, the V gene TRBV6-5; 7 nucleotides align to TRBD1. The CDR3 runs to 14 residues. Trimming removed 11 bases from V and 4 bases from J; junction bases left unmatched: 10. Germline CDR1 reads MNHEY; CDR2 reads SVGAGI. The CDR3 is CAAVGQANNEKLFF. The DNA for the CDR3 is TGTGCCGCCGTCGGACAGGCGAATAATGAAAAACTGTTTTTT.

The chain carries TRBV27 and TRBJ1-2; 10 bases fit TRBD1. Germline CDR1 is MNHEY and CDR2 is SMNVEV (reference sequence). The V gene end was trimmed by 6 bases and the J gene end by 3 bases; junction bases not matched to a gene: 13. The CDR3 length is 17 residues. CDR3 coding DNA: TGTGCCAGCAGCCTTACCATTTTGACAGGGGGCGACTATGGCTACACCTTC. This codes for CASSLTILTGGDYGYTF.

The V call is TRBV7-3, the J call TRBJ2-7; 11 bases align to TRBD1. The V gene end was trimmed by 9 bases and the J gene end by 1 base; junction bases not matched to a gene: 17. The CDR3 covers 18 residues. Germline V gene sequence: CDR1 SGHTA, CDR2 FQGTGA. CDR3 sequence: CASGDGTGGTSGSYEQYF. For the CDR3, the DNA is TGTGCCAGTGGGGACGGGACAGGGGGTACTAGCGGATCCTACGAGCAGTACTTC.

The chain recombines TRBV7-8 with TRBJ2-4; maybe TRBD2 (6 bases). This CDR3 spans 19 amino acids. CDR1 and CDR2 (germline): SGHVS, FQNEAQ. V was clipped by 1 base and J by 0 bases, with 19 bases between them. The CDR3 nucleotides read TGTGCCAGCAGCTTAGGGGGATTGGGGAGGTCACAAGCCAAAAACATTCAGTACTTC. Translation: CASSLGGLGRSQAKNIQYF.

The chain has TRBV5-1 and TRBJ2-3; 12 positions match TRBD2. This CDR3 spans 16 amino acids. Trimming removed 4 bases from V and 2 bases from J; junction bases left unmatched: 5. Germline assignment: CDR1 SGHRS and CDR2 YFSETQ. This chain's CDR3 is CASSQWTSGVTDTQYF. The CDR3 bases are TGCGCCAGCAGCCAATGGACTAGCGGGGTCACAGATACGCAGTATTTT.